The clone carrying this T cell receptor beta chain has a count of ten or more. Its target is unknown. It was uncontrolled infection, other autoimmune disease, pregnancy or lactation that excluded patients. This specimen comes from a study of T cells in Graves' hyperthyroidism and ophthalmopathy. The wider study: It was at initial diagnosis, before any treatment, that peripheral blood was collected. General study results and limits: Model predictions of ophthalmopathy came a median approximately seven months before onset.

Germline assignment: CDR1 ENHRY and CDR2 SYGVKD. The CDR3 runs to 13 residues. Unmatched junction bases numbered 7, after V lost 11 bases and J lost 4 bases. The TCR beta CDR3 regions underwent amplification using RNA transcripts as the source. RT-PCR in the first round (using the HTBI primer set) targeted the TCR CDR3. TCRdb used MiXCR to reprocess the multiplex PCR reads, holding one entry per CDR3 protein. The table lists some 340,000 distinct CDR3 sequences, about 13% of them singletons. Input material: blood. This clonotype was obtained from a woman between 40 and 50 years old with Graves' ophthalmopathy. V gene TRBV10-3 combines with J gene TRBJ1-5; 8 nucleotides line up with TRBD1. The CDR3 coding sequence is TGTGCCGCCGGGACAGGAACTAATCAGCCCCAGCATTTT. It encodes CAAGTGTNQPQHF.